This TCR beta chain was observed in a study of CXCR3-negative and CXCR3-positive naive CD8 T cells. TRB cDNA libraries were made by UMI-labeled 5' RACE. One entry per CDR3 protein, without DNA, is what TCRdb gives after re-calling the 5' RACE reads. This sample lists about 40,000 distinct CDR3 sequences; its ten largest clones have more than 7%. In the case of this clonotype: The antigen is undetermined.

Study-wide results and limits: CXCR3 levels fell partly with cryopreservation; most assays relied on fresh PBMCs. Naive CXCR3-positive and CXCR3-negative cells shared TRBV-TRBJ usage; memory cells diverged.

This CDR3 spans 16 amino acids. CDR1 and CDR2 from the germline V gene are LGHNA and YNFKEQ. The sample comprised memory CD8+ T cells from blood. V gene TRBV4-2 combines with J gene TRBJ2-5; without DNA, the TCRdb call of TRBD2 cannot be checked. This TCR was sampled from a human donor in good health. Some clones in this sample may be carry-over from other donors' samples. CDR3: CASSQGDGGAVETQYF.